This T cell receptor (beta chain) is from a study of cytomegalovirus exposure and HLA in healthy donors. PCR was performed using 60 Vbeta and 13 Jbeta primers. TCRdb's copy holds only in-frame clones and misses some; the assay was immunoSEQ multiplex PCR. The data contain 150,000 to 200,000 clones, 70% to 75% of them singletons. This clone turned up a few times. There are 13 residues in the CDR3. Trimming removed 8 bases at V and 3 bases at J, with 12 bases between. Germline V gene data show CDR1 as MNHEY and CDR2 as SMNVEV (reference sequence). Sequenced material: PBMCs. The chain combines TRBV27 with TRBJ2-3; a possible D gene is TRBD1 (5 bases). This TCR was recovered from a young man in good health and CMV-seropositive. CDR3 nucleotides: TGTGCCAGCTACCGACAGAGAACAGATACGCAGTATTTT. It encodes CASYRQRTDTQYF.